This TCR beta chain is from a study of blood T cell repertoires in COVID-19. Study-wide background: Acute and convalescent COVID-19 specimens originated in the United States, Italy and Spain. The cDNA or gDNA used as material had been derived from T cells, B-cell-depleted T cells, or PBMCs.

Original processing methods: For nucleated cells, counts were estimated from reference gene primer amplification. The repertoire was sequenced with immunoSEQ multiplex PCR; TCRdb's copy has only in-frame clones and lacks some. That table supplies the V and J calls and clone size; D and trimming were determined from the DNA. The table lists approximately 300,000 clones, around 90% of them singletons. Germline assignment: CDR1 MNHEY and CDR2 SVGAGI. This CDR3 comprises 14 residues. Trimming removed 0 bases at V and 8 bases at J, with 11 bases between. The V and J genes are TRBV6-5 and TRBJ1-5; a weak D match, TRBD1 (5 bases). The material sequenced was peripheral blood. The receptor was isolated from a young man with active or convalescent COVID-19. The CDR3 region has the DNA TGTGCCAGCAGTTACTCGAACAGGTTTGAGCCCCAGCATTTT. Translation gives CASSYSNRFEPQHF.